This T cell receptor beta chain was sequenced during a study of cytomegalovirus exposure and HLA in healthy donors (dated by TCRdb to 2016 to 2017). Context from the whole study: According to an earlier analysis of a few hundred of the donors, 200 million or so T cells yielded 90 million to 130 million unique TCR beta sequences and less than 300 Gb of sequence data. Besides the first cohort of roughly 640 subjects, a separate validation cohort made up of 95 to 150 different subjects was used. Both class I and class II loci were covered by HLA typing, at four-digit resolution. An early release covering 550 to 650 HLA-typed donors comprised roughly 300 gigabases of sequencing data and tens of millions of unique TCR sequences. The study profiled the T cell repertoires of some 610 subjects by immunosequencing and related them to cytomegalovirus serostatus. The number of typed donors differed by locus: roughly 629-640 for A, B, C, DRB1 and DQB1; approximately 540 for DQA1; roughly 600 for DPA1; and roughly 490 for DPB1. An earlier analysis of around 580 of the donors used high-throughput TCR beta sequencing to judge whether each TCR beta V gene segment behaved as functional or pseudogenic. In the later analysis, no new phenotypic data were used to find candidate immune exposures; instead, reliance was placed on TCR beta sequences and their occurrence across donors. The study aimed to test whether cataloging public T cell receptors could reveal signatures of past pathogen exposure. Among about 360 genotyped donors of the cohort, an average of about 240,000 unique TCR beta nucleotide sequences were sequenced per donor, around 20% of them non-productive. Every discovery cohort repertoire had been produced on one sequencing platform. To study patterns of TCR occurrence, a later analysis re-analyzed previously published TCR beta repertoires from 666 donors and added high-resolution HLA genotyping. Donor age, sex, ethnicity and CMV serostatus were compiled together with the repertoire data. Because of strong linkage in the cohort, 5 or 6 DR-DQ haplotypes were treated as single units for association and clustering. To predict cytomegalovirus infection status, the study brought together high-throughput TCR immunosequencing, statistical association of individual TCRs with disease status, and machine learning. Genome-wide SNP genotypes for about 65% of the 666 donors were used in a later genetic analysis, which treated that subset as a discovery cohort. Among the approximately 420 genotyped donors, around 81% belonged to the genetic ancestry cluster associated with self-reported Caucasian donors. The full study reports these points: V-gene and J-gene trimming of TCR beta chains was associated with a missense DCLRE1C variant in a later genetic analysis, and the association was replicated in an independent cohort. According to a later analysis, TCR association rates differed among HLA loci, with DRB1 alleles showing the most associated TCRs and HLA-C alleles showing the fewest. In a later analysis, most CMV-associated TCR beta chains were found to appear HLA-restricted, with HLA associations seemingly driven largely by CMV exposure. In a later analysis, HLA-associated TCR beta chains were found to be more clonally expanded and to have lower generation probabilities than equally common non-associated chains. Some IMGT-functional V segments, including TRBV6-2 and TRBV6-3, could not be told apart with the 87-base-pair reads, so those segments were excluded. A later analysis reported that several top co-occurrence clusters appeared linked to parvovirus B19, influenza, CMV and Epstein-Barr virus. A further reported finding was that TCR beta sequences accurately predicted the HLA-A and HLA-B alleles for most subjects in the first cohort. The study listed approximately 150 TCR beta chains as associated with cytomegalovirus. In a later genetic analysis, fewer N-insertions in productive TCRs were reported among donors in an Asian-associated ancestry cluster than the roughly 710-donor mean. Sequencing depth was assumed to be roughly uniform across donors in the presence/absence analyses, though that assumption may not hold. When HLA alleles, especially DR and DQ, strongly co-occurred, attributing TCR associations to individual alleles was difficult. CMV serostatus was the only immune exposure information available for the cohort. This cohort had only TCR beta chains sequenced, and the lack of alpha or paired-chain data limited which features could be detected. Correlated functional status among segregating V segments might reflect linkage disequilibrium, but an unknown experimental factor could not be ruled out. Over 15 rarely observed V segments, including chromosome 9 orphons, were excluded from the earlier analysis of about 500 of the donors because counts were too low. A later analysis associated 15,000 to 20,000 TCR beta sequences with specific HLA alleles at a false discovery rate of 0.05. Broadly in line with IMGT annotations, most TCR beta V segments showed up in productive rearrangements about 87% or about 30% of the time in an earlier analysis of some 590 of the donors. Three of the identified cytomegalovirus-associated TCR beta chains were confirmed in vitro to be specific for cytomegalovirus antigens. Cytomegalovirus status was reported to be diagnosed by the classifier with high specificity and sensitivity in both the original and validation cohorts. Because HLA typing was unavailable for some donors at each locus, only the typed subset was used in association tests. It was suggested by the authors that the approach could potentially be generalized to other disease states and immunological phenotypes. While some public TCRs were present in many individuals, most TCR sequences turned up only very rarely across donors. The sequencing pipeline was judged likely to have produced a cluster of highly shared sequence variants as a technical artifact.

Libraries came from the immunoSEQ multiplex PCR assay. For the multiplex PCR, a mixture combining 60 forward primers for TCR Vbeta segments and 13 reverse primers for TCR Jbeta segments was used. The CDR3 region of rearranged TCR beta genes was amplified from genomic DNA with a multiplex PCR assay. The amplified TCR beta libraries were sequenced on the Illumina HiSeq System as 87-base-pair reads. As for the authors' bioinformatics: Across the roughly 600 repertoires, a later analysis counted around 80 million unique TCR beta chains, roughly 11 million of which were shared by at least two donors. Raw reads were error-corrected and collapsed into unique sequences with a nearest-neighbor algorithm that merged closely related sequences to remove PCR and sequencing errors. V, D and J gene segments were assigned by aligning CDR3 sequences to IMGT reference sequences. Each retained sequence needed at least a six-nucleotide match to both a V gene segment and a J gene segment. Rearrangements were called productive when the CDR3 lacked stop codons and stayed in frame with V and J; all others were non-productive. Following IMGT convention, CDR3 was defined as the stretch from the second conserved V-encoded cysteine up to the conserved J-encoded phenylalanine. In an earlier analysis of around 570 of the donors, sequences lacking an unambiguous match to a single V gene segment were excluded. In an earlier analysis of roughly 600 of the donors, a V segment was called functional when productive rearrangements were above 56.7%, and segregating when the standard deviation between donors exceeded 5%. A statistical classification framework was built to diagnose cytomegalovirus status from the catalog of TCR beta chain sequences. In a later analysis, V and J genes were assigned by comparing TCR nucleotide sequences against IMGT/GENE-DB human TR gene sequences. The TCRdist pipeline was used in a later analysis to assign CDR3 sequences and most-parsimonious VDJ recombination scenarios. A later analysis defined each TCR beta chain by its CDR3 amino acid sequence plus V-gene family, and excluded reads lacking a unique V-gene family. In a later analysis, fewer than 600 highly shared, low-generation-probability nucleotide sequences were removed to address suspected cross-contamination and a sequencing artifact. A later analysis calculated a clonal expansion index for each public chain from normalized within-repertoire ranks of inferred template counts. A later analysis computed generation probabilities with a VDJ recombination model fitted to out-of-frame rearrangements, and checked the results against IGoR. Hypergeometric tests were used in a later analysis to score TCR-TCR, TCR-HLA and TCR-CMV co-occurrence, with a repertoire-size bias correction applied to the TCR pairs. A later analysis estimated false discovery rates by permuting HLA or CMV assignments 20 times. In a later analysis, co-occurring TCRs were grouped using DBSCAN, with TCRdist sequence similarity added in when clustering inside HLA-allele-positive subsets. Co-occurrence clustering excluded repertoires with fewer than 30,000 or more than 120,000 public chains, plus five with anomalous nucleotide sharing. Held by TCRdb, this immuneACCESS table contains in-frame sequences only and omits some clones. Under half of the omission traces to an unresolved V gene where checked; the cause of the rest is unknown. V and J calls plus clone size are reproduced from that table; the DNA served to infer D and trimming. This sample comprises 110,000 to 150,000 clones, roughly 77% of them detected only once. Jointly, the top ten make up 1.5% to 2% of the sample.

The CDR3 sequence holds 15 residues, the cysteine and phenylalanine included. Only CDR3 DNA is held: 45 bases, read in frame from base 1. As encoded in the germline V gene (reference sequence), CDR1 is MNHNY while CDR2 is SVGAGI. Ends trimmed: V by 6 bases, J by 8 bases; bases unmatched to a gene: 6. The cohort was made up of several hundred healthy bone marrow donors. At the time of sampling, all cohort members were nominally healthy, though unrecorded immune exposures were likely present. The donor was CMV seronegative and belonged to the group of over 350 seronegative cohort members. Every donor gave a peripheral blood sample, and the peripheral blood mononuclear cells from that sample were used for TCR beta sequencing. Genomic DNA extraction from the blood cell samples was performed with the Qiagen DNeasy Blood Extraction Kit. This clone occurred a few times. Its antigen remains undetermined. Base qualities are not recorded, but no much larger clone differs from it by a single base.

The sequence links TRBV6-6 to TRBJ2-1; 14 bases in between match TRBD2. The sequenced sample was PBMCs. This TCR was recovered from a woman aged 30 to 39 in good health and CMV-seronegative. The DNA sequence is as follows: TGTGCCAGCAGATACGGACTAGCGGGAGGACATGAGCAGTTCTTC. Its product reads: CASRYGLAGGHEQFF.